This T cell receptor (beta chain) comes out of a study of T cell responses to AZD1222 COVID-19 vaccine (dated by TCRdb to the early 2020s). Notes on the research overall: AZD1222 recipients whose second dose came at about 4 weeks and those whose second dose came at about 12 weeks were combined into one group, since spike-specific TCR depth and breadth did not differ between the two schedules. A total of about 230 trial participants underwent TCR sequencing, of whom about 200 received two doses of AZD1222 and about 26 received two doses of the MenACWY control vaccine. Trial participants were enrolled by age into 18-55, 56-69 and 70-plus year subgroups, with roughly 160, 29 and 62 TCR-sequenced participants respectively. The paper as a whole reports these results and caveats: The vaccine-associated CD4 TCRs covered the entire spike protein, and the dominant responses fell in regions 160-218 and 743-854. After two AZD1222 doses, spike-specific TCR breadth and depth were significantly higher than at day 0 and than in MenACWY recipients. Conclusions about previously exposed vaccinees are limited because only five or six AZD1222 recipients were SARS-CoV-2 seropositive at baseline. Epitopes outside the regions mutated in the B.1.351 and B.1.1.7 variants were reportedly recognized by nearly half of the unique spike-specific TCRs. Participants were mostly white British and included more females than males, and it was suggested by the authors that clonal diversity may have been underestimated. In the small 56-69-year group, the increase in depth fell short of significance, most likely because of low power. No day 14 peak-response samples were available, so repertoires were characterized only after the peak T cell response.

The CDR3 regions of human TCRbeta chains were subjected to immunosequencing. For the original study's pipeline: Repertoire TCRs were checked for matches against a reference library of SARS-CoV-2-specific TCRs that had been generated using the MIRA antigen-specificity platform. Breadth meant the fraction of unique TCRs that were SARS-CoV-2-associated, whereas depth meant the fraction of total T cells that were SARS-CoV-2-associated. Each spike-specific TCR was assigned to its reactive spike region and to a CD4 or CD8 class using the MIRA data. Log10-transformed breadth and depth values were compared by one-way ANOVA with Sidak's multiple comparisons tests. TCRdb's version of the immuneACCESS table is confined to in-frame rearrangements and falls short of the full clone set. An unresolved V gene accounts for under half of the shortfall where checked; the remainder is of unknown origin. V and J calls and clone size follow that table, whereas D and trimming were derived from the DNA. A total of 120,000 or so clones appear in this sample, approximately 88% of them only once. Roughly a quarter of the sample is held by the ten biggest clonotypes.

With regard to this clone: The antigen this receptor binds is unknown. No much larger clone exists at a distance of one base, and base qualities are not known.

The germline V gene supplies CDR1 ENHRY and CDR2 SYGVKD. Trimming leaves V shorter by 2 bases and J shorter by 0 bases, with the junction holding 7 bases beyond the gene matches. The cysteine opens and the phenylalanine closes a CDR3 of 16 amino acids. The CDR3 DNA has 48 bases and is translated from base 1. The time point label for this specimen denotes: baseline before first vaccination. Vaccinee samples were obtained from the UK trials COV001 and COV002, which included a single-blind randomized controlled phase 2/3 trial of AZD1222 (ChAdOx1 nCoV-19) in healthy adults. Trial participant PBMC samples were collected at day 0 and day 28 after the second dose for TCRbeta chain sequencing.

Sequencing was performed on peripheral blood, taken on day 0 of AZD1222 vaccination. The sequence derives from an adult in good health. The rearranged chain carries TRBV10-3 and TRBJ2-7, and TRBD1 aligns with 7 junction nucleotides. The DNA sequence is TGTGCCATCAGTGAGGCGCAGGGGGTTTACTCCTACGAGCAGTACTTC. Protein translation: CAISEAQGVYSYEQYF.